Listed below are T cell receptor beta chains from one sample, sequenced in a study of blood T cell repertoires in COVID-19. The assay was immunoSEQ multiplex PCR, and TCRdb's table has in-frame clones only and misses some. This repertoire shows about 160,000 clones, over 75% found once; its top ten account for roughly 10%. Sequenced sample: peripheral blood. Receptors originate from a human donor in a cohort sampled during active COVID-19. Both conserved end residues are part of each CDR3. Fields, in order: V gene, clone size, J gene, D gene, CDR3 protein, CDR3 DNA. D genes are given only for firm matches. The size of a clone is reported for some rows only, either as once, few or many, or as a class for expanded clones.

V: TRBV29-1
size: .
J: TRBJ2-7
D: TRBD1
CDR3: CSGGQGGAYEQYF
DNA: TGCAGCGGAGGACAGGGGGGCGCCTACGAGCAGTACTTC

V: TRBV7-7
size: .
J: TRBJ2-2
D: TRBD1
CDR3: CASSLTGANTGELFF
DNA: TGTGCCAGCAGCTTAACAGGGGCCAACACCGGGGAGCTGTTTTTT

V: TRBV3-1/TRBV3-2
size: .
J: TRBJ1-6
D: TRBD1
CDR3: CASSRQGASSPLHF
DNA: TGTGCCAGCAGCCGACAGGGAGCCAGTTCACCCCTCCACTTT

V: TRBV2
size: .
J: TRBJ1-4
D: .
CDR3: CASSETGGRNEKLFF
DNA: TGTGCCAGCAGTGAGACGGGTGGAAGGAATGAAAAACTGTTTTTT

V: TRBV19
size: once
J: TRBJ2-1
D: .
CDR3: CASSIMASAYNEQFF
DNA: TGTGCCAGTAGTATAATGGCTAGCGCGTACAATGAGCAGTTCTTC

V: TRBV27
size: few
J: TRBJ1-1
D: .
CDR3: CASRGHSNTEAFF
DNA: TGTGCCAGCAGGGGACACTCAAACACTGAAGCTTTCTTT

V: TRBV7-6
size: .
J: TRBJ1-1
D: .
CDR3: CASSLQGPDTEAFF
DNA: TGTGCCAGCAGCTTACAGGGGCCTGACACTGAAGCTTTCTTT

V: TRBV27
size: .
J: TRBJ2-7
D: .
CDR3: CASSSWSRGLNEQYF
DNA: TGTGCCAGCAGTTCGTGGTCGCGGGGGCTTAACGAGCAGTACTTC

V: TRBV5-1
size: .
J: TRBJ2-5
D: TRBD1
CDR3: CASSPGTGVGETQYF
DNA: TGCGCCAGCAGCCCCGGGACAGGGGTTGGGGAGACCCAGTACTTC

V: TRBV6-2/TRBV6-3
size: .
J: TRBJ2-1
D: .
CDR3: CASSPMNEQFF
DNA: TGTGCCAGCAGCCCCATGAATGAGCAGTTCTTC

V: TRBV15
size: .
J: TRBJ1-1
D: TRBD1
CDR3: CATSLNRGTTEAFF
DNA: TGTGCCACCAGCCTTAACAGGGGAACGACTGAAGCTTTCTTT

V: TRBV7-9
size: .
J: TRBJ1-1
D: TRBD1
CDR3: CASRRGQMNTEAFF
DNA: TGTGCCAGCAGGCGGGGACAGATGAACACTGAAGCTTTCTTT

V: TRBV5-6
size: .
J: TRBJ2-1
D: .
CDR3: CASSLASSDEQFF
DNA: TGTGCCAGCAGTCTAGCATCCTCCGATGAGCAGTTCTTC

V: TRBV21-1
size: .
J: TRBJ2-2
D: .
CDR3: CASSPGTANTGELFF
DNA: TGTGCCAGCAGCCCCGGGACAGCGAACACCGGGGAGCTGTTTTTT

V: TRBV27
size: .
J: TRBJ1-1
D: .
CDR3: CASSSSGVHTEAFF
DNA: TGTGCCAGCAGTTCTTCAGGGGTTCACACTGAAGCTTTCTTT

V: TRBV5-6
size: .
J: TRBJ1-1
D: TRBD1
CDR3: CASSLEGDRLNTEAFF
DNA: TGTGCCAGCAGTTTGGAGGGGGACAGACTTAACACTGAAGCTTTCTTT

V: TRBV11-2
size: .
J: TRBJ1-2
D: .
CDR3: CASSRIGENYGYTF
DNA: TGTGCCAGCAGCCGGATCGGGGAGAACTATGGCTACACCTTC

V: TRBV9
size: .
J: TRBJ2-1
D: TRBD2
CDR3: CASSVALAGSYNEQFF
DNA: TGTGCCAGCAGCGTAGCCCTAGCGGGTTCCTACAATGAGCAGTTCTTC

V: TRBV9
size: .
J: TRBJ1-2
D: .
CDR3: CASSVEQQSNGYTF
DNA: TGTGCCAGCAGCGTAGAACAACAGAGTAATGGCTACACCTTC

V: TRBV6-1
size: once
J: TRBJ2-7
D: TRBD1
CDR3: CASSEEGQGYKQYF
DNA: TGTGCCAGCAGTGAGGAGGGACAGGGATATAAGCAGTACTTC

V: TRBV10-1
size: once
J: TRBJ2-2
D: TRBD1
CDR3: CASSADRGDTGELFF
DNA: TGCGCCAGCAGTGCAGACAGGGGCGATACCGGGGAGCTGTTTTTT

V: TRBV6-5
size: few
J: TRBJ1-5
D: .
CDR3: CASSYTGSNQPQHF
DNA: TGTGCCAGCAGTTACACCGGGAGCAATCAGCCCCAGCATTTT

V: TRBV6-5
size: .
J: TRBJ1-5
D: TRBD1
CDR3: CASSRTGYNQPQHF
DNA: TGTGCCAGCAGTCGGACAGGGTACAATCAGCCCCAGCATTTT

V: TRBV6-4
size: .
J: TRBJ1-1
D: TRBD1
CDR3: CASKVQGFGNTEAFF
DNA: TGTGCCAGCAAGGTACAGGGGTTTGGGAACACTGAAGCTTTCTTT

V: TRBV12-3/TRBV12-4
size: .
J: TRBJ2-5
D: .
CDR3: CASSFDSQETQYF
DNA: TGTGCCAGCAGTTTTGACAGTCAAGAGACCCAGTACTTC

V: TRBV12-5
size: .
J: TRBJ2-1
D: TRBD1
CDR3: CASGWTGGIGQFF
DNA: TGTGCTAGTGGTTGGACAGGGGGGATTGGGCAGTTCTTC

V: TRBV3-1/TRBV3-2
size: once
J: TRBJ2-1
D: .
CDR3: CASTDTDSYNEQFF
DNA: TGTGCCAGCACGGACACAGACTCCTACAATGAGCAGTTCTTC

V: TRBV10-3
size: .
J: TRBJ1-6
D: TRBD1
CDR3: CAIRGQGDSPLHF
DNA: TGTGCCATTCGCGGACAGGGAGATTCACCCCTCCACTTT

V: TRBV6-5
size: .
J: TRBJ1-2
D: TRBD1
CDR3: CASSSGQGRRYTF
DNA: TGTGCCAGCAGTTCTGGACAGGGGCGACGCTACACCTTC

V: TRBV28
size: .
J: TRBJ1-2
D: TRBD1
CDR3: CASSFLGTDELVYGYTF
DNA: TGTGCCAGCAGTTTTCTCGGGACAGACGAGTTAGTCTATGGCTACACCTTC

V: TRBV5-6
size: .
J: TRBJ1-1
D: .
CDR3: CASSYRELNTEAFF
DNA: TGTGCCAGCAGCTACAGGGAATTGAACACTGAAGCTTTCTTT

V: TRBV9
size: many
J: TRBJ2-1
D: .
CDR3: CASSYSSGVGVYNEQFF
DNA: TGTGCCAGCAGCTATTCCTCGGGGGTTGGGGTTTACAATGAGCAGTTCTTC

V: TRBV7-9
size: .
J: TRBJ2-7
D: .
CDR3: CASSHGAYEQYF
DNA: TGTGCCAGCAGCCACGGAGCCTACGAGCAGTACTTC

V: TRBV7-2
size: once
J: TRBJ1-3
D: .
CDR3: CASSLDQGSGNTIYF
DNA: TGTGCCAGCAGCTTAGATCAGGGCTCTGGAAACACCATATATTTT

V: TRBV9
size: .
J: TRBJ2-7
D: TRBD1
CDR3: CASSVVDRGPYEQYF
DNA: TGTGCCAGCAGCGTAGTCGACAGGGGGCCGTACGAGCAGTACTTC

V: TRBV4-3
size: .
J: TRBJ2-4
D: TRBD2
CDR3: CASSQDPRGGGSIAKNIQYF
DNA: TGCGCCAGCAGCCAAGATCCCCGGGGGGGCGGATCAATAGCCAAAAACATTCAGTACTTC

V: TRBV19
size: .
J: TRBJ2-5
D: TRBD1
CDR3: CASSPRQGRRETQYF
DNA: TGTGCCAGTAGTCCACGACAGGGGCGAAGGGAGACCCAGTACTTC

V: TRBV5-6
size: .
J: TRBJ2-7
D: .
CDR3: CASSLQGAEQYF
DNA: TGTGCCAGCAGCTTACAGGGAGCCGAGCAGTACTTC

V: TRBV18
size: .
J: TRBJ1-2
D: TRBD1
CDR3: CASSPYPGQDYGYTF
DNA: TGTGCCAGCTCACCCTATCCGGGACAGGACTATGGCTACACCTTC

V: TRBV10-1
size: .
J: TRBJ2-3
D: TRBD2
CDR3: CASSEWASGGSDTQYF
DNA: TGCGCCAGCAGTGAGTGGGCTAGCGGGGGGTCAGATACGCAGTATTTT

V: TRBV28
size: .
J: TRBJ1-5
D: .
CDR3: CASSDSSNQPQHF
DNA: TGTGCCAGCAGCGACAGTAGCAATCAGCCCCAGCATTTT

V: TRBV28
size: .
J: TRBJ2-6
D: .
CDR3: CASSISSGANVLTF
DNA: TGTGCCAGCAGCATCAGCTCTGGGGCCAACGTCCTGACTTTC

V: TRBV7-9
size: .
J: TRBJ1-2
D: TRBD1
CDR3: CASSEFPGQGSYTF
DNA: TGTGCCAGCAGCGAATTTCCGGGACAGGGGAGCTACACCTTC

V: TRBV9
size: once
J: TRBJ2-2
D: TRBD1
CDR3: CASTQGGTGELFF
DNA: TGTGCCAGCACACAGGGGGGCACCGGGGAGCTGTTTTTT

V: TRBV11-2
size: .
J: TRBJ2-2
D: .
CDR3: CASSGSGHLNTGELFF
DNA: TGTGCCAGCAGCGGATCCGGACACTTGAACACCGGGGAGCTGTTTTTT

V: TRBV6-2/TRBV6-3
size: .
J: TRBJ2-6
D: .
CDR3: CASSSAGAGANVLTF
DNA: TGTGCCAGCAGTTCGGCAGGGGCCGGGGCCAACGTCCTGACTTTC

V: TRBV7-2
size: .
J: TRBJ2-3
D: TRBD2
CDR3: CASSRPPGLSTDTQYF
DNA: TGTGCCAGCAGCCGGCCCCCGGGACTAAGCACAGATACGCAGTATTTT

V: TRBV11-2
size: .
J: TRBJ2-3
D: .
CDR3: CASSLLSLSGDTQYF
DNA: TGTGCCAGCAGCTTACTCTCTCTGAGCGGGGATACGCAGTATTTT